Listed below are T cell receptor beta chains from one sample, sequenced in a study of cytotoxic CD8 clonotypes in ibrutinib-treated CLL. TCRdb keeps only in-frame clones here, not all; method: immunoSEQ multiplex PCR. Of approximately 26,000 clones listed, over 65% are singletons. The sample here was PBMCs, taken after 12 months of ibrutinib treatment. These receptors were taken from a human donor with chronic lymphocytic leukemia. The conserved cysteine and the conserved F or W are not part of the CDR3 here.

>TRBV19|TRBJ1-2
ASSTIGTGDYGYT
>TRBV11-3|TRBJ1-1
ASSLETPGQGPEAF
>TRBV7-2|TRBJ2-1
ASSSRLAGMFNEQF
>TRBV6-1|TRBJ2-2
ASIPTSVTGELF
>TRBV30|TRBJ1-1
AWSHRVSTEAF
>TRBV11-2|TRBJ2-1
ASSSRPQGVYNEQF
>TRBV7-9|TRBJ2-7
ASSSRAFTYEQY
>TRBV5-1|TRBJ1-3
ASSRGVGNAIY
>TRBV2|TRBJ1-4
ASRLQGVGELF
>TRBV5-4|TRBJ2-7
ASSFQGAVYEQY
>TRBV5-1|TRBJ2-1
ASSLGFRGRRVGNEQF
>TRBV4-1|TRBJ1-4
ASSLFSGVGEKLF
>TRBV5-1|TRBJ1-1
ASSLVQGGNTEAF
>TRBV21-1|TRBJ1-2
ASISGTGGAGDYGYT
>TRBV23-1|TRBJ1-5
ASSQSFGALANQPQH
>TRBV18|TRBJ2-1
ASSLAGAYNEQF
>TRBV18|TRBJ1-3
ASSPPAPGTGNTIY
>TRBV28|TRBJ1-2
ASGHPAPNYGYT
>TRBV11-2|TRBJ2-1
ASSLGDYYEQF
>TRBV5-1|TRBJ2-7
ASTHGGTSYEQY
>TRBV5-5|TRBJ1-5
ASSLAVQGIQPQH
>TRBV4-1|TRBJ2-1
ASSQGWGDSYNEQF
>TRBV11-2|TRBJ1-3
ASRTYTGSSRNTIY
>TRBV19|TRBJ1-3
ASKWRATGNTIY
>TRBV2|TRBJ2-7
ASRPGQGPYEQY
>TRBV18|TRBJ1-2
ASSPGQDYGYT
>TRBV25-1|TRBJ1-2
ASSESGTKKGYT
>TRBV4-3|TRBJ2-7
ASSLQAGEQY
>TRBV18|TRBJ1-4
ASSLGQIGEKLF
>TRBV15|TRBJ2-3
ATSSGTSGGLTDTQY
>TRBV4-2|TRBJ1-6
ASSQALTQGKPLH
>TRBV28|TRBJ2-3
ASRLQTDTQY